Sequencing of this T cell receptor beta chain was carried out in a study of T-cell memory formation after mild COVID-19. As for the study in general: TCR clusters were mostly confined to one donor each. Findings and caveats of the study: Contracting CD4+ clones lay largely in CM and EM, with CD8+ ones residing in EMRA.

TCRdb reanalysed the 5' RACE reads using MiXCR and keeps one entry per CDR3 protein. Of 110,000 to 150,000 distinct CDR3 sequences in the sample, almost 25% were seen once. CDR3 size: 12 residues. Germline values: CDR1 MDHEN, CDR2 SYDVKM. V was trimmed by 6 bases and J by 6 bases, leaving 10 bases between them. Comments on this clonotype: The antigen remains unidentified.

The rearrangement uses TRBV28 and TRBJ2-3; D unresolved. This sequence was found in an adult woman who had mild COVID-19 (a few samples of this study predate the infection). Cell type and time point are not known. Material: PBMCs or a T cell subset sorted from them (not recorded which). The CDR3 DNA sequence: TGTGCCAGCAGGCCCTTTTTCGATACGCAGTATTTT. Amino acids: CASRPFFDTQYF.